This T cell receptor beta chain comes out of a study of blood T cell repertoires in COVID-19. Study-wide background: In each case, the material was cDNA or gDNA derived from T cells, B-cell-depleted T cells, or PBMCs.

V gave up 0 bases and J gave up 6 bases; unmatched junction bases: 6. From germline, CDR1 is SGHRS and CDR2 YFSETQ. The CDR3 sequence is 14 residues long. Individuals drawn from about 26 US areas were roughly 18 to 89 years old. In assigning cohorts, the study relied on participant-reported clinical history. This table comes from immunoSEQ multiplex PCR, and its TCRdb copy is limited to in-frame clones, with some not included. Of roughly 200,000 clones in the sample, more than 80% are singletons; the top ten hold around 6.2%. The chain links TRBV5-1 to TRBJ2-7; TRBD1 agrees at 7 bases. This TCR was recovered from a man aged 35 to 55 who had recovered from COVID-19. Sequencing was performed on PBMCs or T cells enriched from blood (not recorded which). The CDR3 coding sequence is TGCGCCAGCAGCTTGGGCGAGACAGGGCGCGAGCAGTACTTC. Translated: CASSLGETGREQYF.